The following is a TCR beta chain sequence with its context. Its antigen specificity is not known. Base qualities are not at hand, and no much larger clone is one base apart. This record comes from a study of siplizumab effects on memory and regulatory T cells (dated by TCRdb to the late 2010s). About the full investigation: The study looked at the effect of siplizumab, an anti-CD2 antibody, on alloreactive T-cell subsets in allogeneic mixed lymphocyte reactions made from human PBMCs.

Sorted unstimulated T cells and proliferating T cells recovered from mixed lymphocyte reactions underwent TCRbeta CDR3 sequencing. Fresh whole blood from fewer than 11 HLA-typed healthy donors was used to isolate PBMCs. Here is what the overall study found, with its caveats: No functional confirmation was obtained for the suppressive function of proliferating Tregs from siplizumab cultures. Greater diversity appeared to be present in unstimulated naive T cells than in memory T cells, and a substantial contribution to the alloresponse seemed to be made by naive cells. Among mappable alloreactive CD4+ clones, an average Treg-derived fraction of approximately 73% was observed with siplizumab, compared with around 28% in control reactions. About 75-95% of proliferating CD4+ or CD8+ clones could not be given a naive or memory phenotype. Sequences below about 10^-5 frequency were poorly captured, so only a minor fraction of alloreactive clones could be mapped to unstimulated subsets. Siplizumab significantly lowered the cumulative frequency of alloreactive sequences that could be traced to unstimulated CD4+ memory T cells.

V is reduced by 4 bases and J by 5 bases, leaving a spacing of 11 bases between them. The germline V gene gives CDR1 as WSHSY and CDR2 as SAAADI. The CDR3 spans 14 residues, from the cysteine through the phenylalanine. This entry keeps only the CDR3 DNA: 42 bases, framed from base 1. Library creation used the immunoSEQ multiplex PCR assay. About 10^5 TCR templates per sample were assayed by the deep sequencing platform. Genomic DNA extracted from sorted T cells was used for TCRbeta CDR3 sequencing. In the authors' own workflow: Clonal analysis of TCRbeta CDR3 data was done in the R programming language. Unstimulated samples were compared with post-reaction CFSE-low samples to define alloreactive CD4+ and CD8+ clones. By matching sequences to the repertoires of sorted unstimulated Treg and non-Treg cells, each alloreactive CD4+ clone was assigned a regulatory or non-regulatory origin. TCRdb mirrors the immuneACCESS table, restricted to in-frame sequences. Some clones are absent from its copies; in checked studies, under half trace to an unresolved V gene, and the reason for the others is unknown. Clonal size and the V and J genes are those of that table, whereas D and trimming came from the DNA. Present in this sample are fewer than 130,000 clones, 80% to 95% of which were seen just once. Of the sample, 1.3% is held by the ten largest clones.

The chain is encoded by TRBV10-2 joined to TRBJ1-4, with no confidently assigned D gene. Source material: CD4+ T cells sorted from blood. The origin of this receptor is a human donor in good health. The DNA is TGCGCCAGCAGTGTGAGAGGCCCCAATGAAAAACTGTTTTTT. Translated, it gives CASSVRGPNEKLFF.